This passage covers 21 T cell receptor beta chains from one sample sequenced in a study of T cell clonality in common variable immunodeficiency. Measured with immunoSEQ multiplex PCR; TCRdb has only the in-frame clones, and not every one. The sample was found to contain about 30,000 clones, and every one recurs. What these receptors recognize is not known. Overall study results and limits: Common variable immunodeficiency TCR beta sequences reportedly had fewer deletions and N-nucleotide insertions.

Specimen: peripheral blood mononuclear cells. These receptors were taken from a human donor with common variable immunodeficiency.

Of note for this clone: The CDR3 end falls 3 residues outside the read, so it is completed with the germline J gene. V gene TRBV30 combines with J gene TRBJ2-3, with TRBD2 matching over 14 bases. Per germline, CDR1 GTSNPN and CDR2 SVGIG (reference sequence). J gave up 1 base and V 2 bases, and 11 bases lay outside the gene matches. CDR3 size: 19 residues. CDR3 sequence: CAWSHPGLAGAGGTDTQYF. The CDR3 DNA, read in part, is TGTGCCTGGAGTCATCCGGGACTAGCGGGGGCGGGCGGCACAGATACG.

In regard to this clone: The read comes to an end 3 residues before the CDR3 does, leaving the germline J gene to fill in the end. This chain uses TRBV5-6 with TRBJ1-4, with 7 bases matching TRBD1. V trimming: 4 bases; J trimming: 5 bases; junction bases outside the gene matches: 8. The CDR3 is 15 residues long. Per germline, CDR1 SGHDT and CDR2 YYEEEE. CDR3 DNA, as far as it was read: TGTGCCAGCAGCCTACAGGGGACCGGGAATGAAAAA. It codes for CASSLQGTGNEK. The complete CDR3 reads CASSLQGTGNEKLFF.

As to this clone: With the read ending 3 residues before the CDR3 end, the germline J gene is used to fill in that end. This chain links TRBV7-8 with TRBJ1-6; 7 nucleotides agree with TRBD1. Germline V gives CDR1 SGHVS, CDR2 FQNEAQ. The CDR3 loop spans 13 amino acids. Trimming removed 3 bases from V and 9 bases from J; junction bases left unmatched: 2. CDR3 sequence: CASSFNRGSPLHF. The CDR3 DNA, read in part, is TGTGCCAGCAGCTTTAACAGGGGTTCACCC.

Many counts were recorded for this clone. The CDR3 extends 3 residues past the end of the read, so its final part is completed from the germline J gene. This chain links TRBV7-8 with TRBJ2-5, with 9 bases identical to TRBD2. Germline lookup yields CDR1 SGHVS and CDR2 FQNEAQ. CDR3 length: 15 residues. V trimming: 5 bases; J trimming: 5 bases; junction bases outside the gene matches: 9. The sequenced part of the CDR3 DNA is TGTGCCAGCAGCCCCCAGGGACTAGCCGAGGAGACC. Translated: CASSPQGLAEET. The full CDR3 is CASSPQGLAEETQYF.

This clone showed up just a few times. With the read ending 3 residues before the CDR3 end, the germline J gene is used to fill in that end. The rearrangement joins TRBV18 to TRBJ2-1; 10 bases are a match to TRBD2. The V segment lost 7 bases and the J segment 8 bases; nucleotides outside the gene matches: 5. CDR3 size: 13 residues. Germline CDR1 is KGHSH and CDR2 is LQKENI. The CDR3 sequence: CASCSGGADEQFF. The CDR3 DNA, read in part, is TGTGCCAGCTGCAGCGGGGGGGCCGATGAG.

The CDR3 spells CASSFRTGGYEQYF. The DNA read from the CDR3 is TGTGCCAGCAGCTTCAGGACAGGGGGCTACGAG. V is TRBV5-6 and J is TRBJ2-7; 10 positions agree with TRBD1. The read terminates 3 residues before the CDR3 end, so the remaining end is supplied by the germline J gene. The CDR3 spans 14 residues. V dropped 2 bases and J dropped 3; count of bases not matched to a gene: 2. Looked up from germline, CDR1 is SGHDT and CDR2 is YYEEEE.

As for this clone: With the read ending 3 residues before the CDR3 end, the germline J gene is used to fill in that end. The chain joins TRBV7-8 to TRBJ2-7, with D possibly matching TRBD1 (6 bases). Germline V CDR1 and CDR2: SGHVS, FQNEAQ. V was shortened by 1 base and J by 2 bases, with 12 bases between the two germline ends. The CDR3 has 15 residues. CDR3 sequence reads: CASSLEVRDTYEQYF. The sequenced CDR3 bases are TGTGCCAGCAGCTTAGAGGTCAGGGACACCTACGAG.

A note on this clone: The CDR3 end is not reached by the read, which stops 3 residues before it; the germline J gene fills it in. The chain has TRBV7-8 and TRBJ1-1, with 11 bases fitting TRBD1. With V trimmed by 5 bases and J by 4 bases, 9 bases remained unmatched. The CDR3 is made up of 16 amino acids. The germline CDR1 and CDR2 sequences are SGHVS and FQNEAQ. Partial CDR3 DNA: TGTGCCAGCAGCCCTCCAGGACAGGGGGCTGGCACTGAA. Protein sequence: CASSPPGQGAGTE. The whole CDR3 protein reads CASSPPGQGAGTEAFF.

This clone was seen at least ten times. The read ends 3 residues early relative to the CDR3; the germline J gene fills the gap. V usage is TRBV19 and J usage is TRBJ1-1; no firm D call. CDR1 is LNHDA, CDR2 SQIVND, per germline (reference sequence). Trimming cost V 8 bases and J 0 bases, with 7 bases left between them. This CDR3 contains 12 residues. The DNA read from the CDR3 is TGTGCCAGTGAGAGCATGAACACTGAA. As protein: CASESMNTE. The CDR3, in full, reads CASESMNTEAFF. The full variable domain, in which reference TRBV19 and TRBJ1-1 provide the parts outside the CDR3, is DGGITQSPKYLFRKEGQNVTLSCEQNLNHDAMYWYRQDPGQGLRLIYYSQIVNDFQKGDIAEGYSVSREKKESFPLTVTSAQKNPTAFYLCASESMNTEAFFGQGTRLTVV.

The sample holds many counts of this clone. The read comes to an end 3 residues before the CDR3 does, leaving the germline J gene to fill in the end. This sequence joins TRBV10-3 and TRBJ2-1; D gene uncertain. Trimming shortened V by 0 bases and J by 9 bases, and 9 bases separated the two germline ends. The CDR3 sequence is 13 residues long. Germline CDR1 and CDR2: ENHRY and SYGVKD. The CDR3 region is CAISESTLGEQFF. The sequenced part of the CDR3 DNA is TGTGCCATCAGTGAGTCGACTCTTGGTGAG.

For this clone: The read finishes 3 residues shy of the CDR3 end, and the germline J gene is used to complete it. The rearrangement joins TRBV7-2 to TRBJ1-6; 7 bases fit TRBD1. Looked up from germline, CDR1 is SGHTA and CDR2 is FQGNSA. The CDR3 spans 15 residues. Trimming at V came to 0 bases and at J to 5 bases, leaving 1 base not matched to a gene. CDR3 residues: CASSLAQGDNSPLHF. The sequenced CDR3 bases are TGTGCCAGCAGCTTAGCGCAGGGGGATAATTCACCC.

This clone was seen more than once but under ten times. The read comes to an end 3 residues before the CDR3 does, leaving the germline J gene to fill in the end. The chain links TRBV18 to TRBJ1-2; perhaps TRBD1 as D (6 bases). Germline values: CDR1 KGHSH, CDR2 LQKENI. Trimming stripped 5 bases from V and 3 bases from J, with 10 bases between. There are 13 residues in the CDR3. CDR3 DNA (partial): TGTGCCAGCTCAACGACAGGCCACTATGGC. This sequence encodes CASSTTGHYG. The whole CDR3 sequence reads CASSTTGHYGYTF.

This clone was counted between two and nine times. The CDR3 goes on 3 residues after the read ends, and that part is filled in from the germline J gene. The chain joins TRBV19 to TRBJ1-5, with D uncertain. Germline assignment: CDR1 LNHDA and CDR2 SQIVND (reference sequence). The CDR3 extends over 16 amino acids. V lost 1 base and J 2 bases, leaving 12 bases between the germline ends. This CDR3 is CASSIVTNLGNQPQHF. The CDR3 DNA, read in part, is TGTGCCAGTAGTATAGTGACTAACCTAGGCAATCAGCCC.

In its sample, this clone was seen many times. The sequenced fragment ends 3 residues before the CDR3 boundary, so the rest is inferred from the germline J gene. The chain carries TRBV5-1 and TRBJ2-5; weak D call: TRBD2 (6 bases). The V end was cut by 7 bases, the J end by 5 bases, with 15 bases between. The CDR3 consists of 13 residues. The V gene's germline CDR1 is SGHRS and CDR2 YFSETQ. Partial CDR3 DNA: TGCGCCAGCCCCTTCCCCCGGGGGGAGACC. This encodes CASPFPRGET. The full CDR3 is CASPFPRGETQYF.

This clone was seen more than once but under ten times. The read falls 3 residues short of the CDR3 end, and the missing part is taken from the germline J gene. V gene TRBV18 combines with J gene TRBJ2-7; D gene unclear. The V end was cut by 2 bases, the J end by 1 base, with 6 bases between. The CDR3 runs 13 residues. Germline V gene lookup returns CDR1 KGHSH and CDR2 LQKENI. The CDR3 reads CASSPETSYEQYF. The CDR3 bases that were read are TGTGCCAGCTCACCAGAAACATCCTACGAG.

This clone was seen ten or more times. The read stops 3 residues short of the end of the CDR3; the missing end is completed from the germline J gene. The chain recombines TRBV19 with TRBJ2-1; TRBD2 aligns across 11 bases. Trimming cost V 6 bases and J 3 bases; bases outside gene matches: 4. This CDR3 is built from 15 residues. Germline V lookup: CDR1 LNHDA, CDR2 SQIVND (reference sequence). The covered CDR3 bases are TGTGCCAGTAGGGAACTAGCGGGGGACTACAATGAG. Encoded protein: CASRELAGDYNE. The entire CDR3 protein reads CASRELAGDYNEQFF.

CDR3 sequence reads: CASSLPTEAGYGYTF. The DNA read from the CDR3 is TGTGCCAGCAGCTTACCGACGGAAGCAGGCTATGGC. J is TRBJ1-2 and V is TRBV11-3; D call uncertain. The DNA ends 3 residues before the CDR3 does, and the rest of the CDR3 is filled in from the germline J gene. The CDR3 contains 15 residues. Trimming pared 2 bases from V and 4 bases from J, leaving 14 bases between. From germline, CDR1 is SGHNT and CDR2 YENEEA.

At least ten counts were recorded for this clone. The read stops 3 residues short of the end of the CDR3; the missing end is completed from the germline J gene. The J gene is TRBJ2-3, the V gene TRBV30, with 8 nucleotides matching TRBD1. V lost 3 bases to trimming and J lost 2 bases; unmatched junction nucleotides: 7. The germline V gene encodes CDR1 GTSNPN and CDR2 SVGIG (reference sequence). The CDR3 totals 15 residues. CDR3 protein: CAWRSQGAFTDTQYF. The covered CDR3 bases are TGTGCCTGGAGGTCTCAGGGGGCGTTCACAGATACG.

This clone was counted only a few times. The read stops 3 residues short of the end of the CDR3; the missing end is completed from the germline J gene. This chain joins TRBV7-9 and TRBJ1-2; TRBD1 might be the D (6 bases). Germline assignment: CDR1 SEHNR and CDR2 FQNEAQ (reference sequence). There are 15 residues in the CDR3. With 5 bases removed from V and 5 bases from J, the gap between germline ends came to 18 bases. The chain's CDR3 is CASSRSGGRVYGYTF. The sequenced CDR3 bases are TGTGCCAGCAGCCGAAGTGGGGGCCGGGTTTATGGC.

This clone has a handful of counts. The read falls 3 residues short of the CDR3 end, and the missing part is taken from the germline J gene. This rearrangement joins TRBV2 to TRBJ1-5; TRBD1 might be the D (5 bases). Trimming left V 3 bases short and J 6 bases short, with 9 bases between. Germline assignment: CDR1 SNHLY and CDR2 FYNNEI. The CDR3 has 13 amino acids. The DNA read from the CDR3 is TGTGCCAGCAGTGAGCGAGGGGTTCAGCCC. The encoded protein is CASSERGVQP. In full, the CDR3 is CASSERGVQPQHF.

The CDR3 protein is CASSLQALLYGYTF. The part of the CDR3 DNA that was read is TGTGCCAGCAGCCTACAGGCCTTACTCTATGGC. V gene TRBV7-2 combines with J gene TRBJ1-2; D perhaps matches TRBD1 (5 bases). With the read ending 3 residues before the CDR3 end, the germline J gene is used to fill in that end. With 5 bases removed from V and 4 bases from J, the gap between germline ends came to 14 bases. The CDR3 loop spans 14 amino acids. Germline V gene lookup returns CDR1 SGHTA and CDR2 FQGNSA.